What follows describes a single T cell receptor (beta chain). One end of the junction fails to match germline, which may point to a read error. Germline V gives CDR1 SGHRS, CDR2 YFSETQ. The CDR3 sequence is 14 residues long. The sample originates from a study of blood T cell repertoires in COVID-19. Clones were sequenced by immunoSEQ multiplex PCR, and TCRdb holds only the in-frame ones, with some missing. The sample holds more than 400,000 clones, around 90% seen once. Sequenced sample: PBMCs or T cells enriched from blood (not recorded which). This TCR was sampled from a woman between 18 and 29 years old who had recovered from COVID-19. V is TRBV5-1 and J is TRBJ1-6, with D perhaps TRBD1 (5 bases). Here the CDR3 DNA reads TGCGCCAGCAGCTCAGGGTCCTCTAATTCACCCCTCCACTTT. Its translation is CASSSGSSNSPLHF.